This TCR beta chain is drawn from a study of T cells after yellow fever vaccination. Study observations and caveats: Only a small proportion of the clonotypes turned up in both the CD4 and the CD8 compartments, likely arising from convergent recombination.

5'RACE template switching generated TCR cDNA, adding a universal primer site and UMIs. Each CDR3 protein gets one entry after TCRdb re-called the 5' RACE reads with MiXCR. The repertoire holds 110,000 to 150,000 distinct CDR3 sequences, with 6.6% as singletons. This clonotype was seen once. Its antigen is unidentified. V shed 4 bases and J 1 base; nucleotides not matched to a gene: 4. Germline V gives CDR1 SGHDT, CDR2 YYEEEE. The CDR3 covers 14 residues. The material was CD4+ T cells sorted from PBMCs, obtained 10 days after the yellow fever booster vaccination. The sequence was obtained from a man aged 25 to 40 who received the YFV17D yellow fever vaccine. The V and J genes are TRBV5-6 and TRBJ2-5; 7 bases fit TRBD1. CDR3 amino acids: CASSEGTVQETQYF. CDR3 bases: TGTGCCAGCAGCGAAGGGACAGTCCAAGAGACCCAGTACTTC.